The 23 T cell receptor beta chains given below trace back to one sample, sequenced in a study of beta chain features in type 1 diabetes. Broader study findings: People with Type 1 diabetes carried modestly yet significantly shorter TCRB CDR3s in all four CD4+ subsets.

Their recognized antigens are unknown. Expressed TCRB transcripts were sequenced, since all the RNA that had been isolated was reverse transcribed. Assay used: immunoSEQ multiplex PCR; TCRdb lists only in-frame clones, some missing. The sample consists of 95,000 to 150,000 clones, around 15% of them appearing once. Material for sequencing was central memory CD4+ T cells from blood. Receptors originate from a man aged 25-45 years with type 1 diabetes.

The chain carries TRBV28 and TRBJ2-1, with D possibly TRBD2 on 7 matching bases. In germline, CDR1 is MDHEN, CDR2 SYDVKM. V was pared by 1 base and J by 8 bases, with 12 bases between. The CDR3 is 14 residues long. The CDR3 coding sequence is TGTGCCAGCAGTTTATTCCCGGGGGGCGATGAGCAGTTCTTC. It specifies CASSLFPGGDEQFF.

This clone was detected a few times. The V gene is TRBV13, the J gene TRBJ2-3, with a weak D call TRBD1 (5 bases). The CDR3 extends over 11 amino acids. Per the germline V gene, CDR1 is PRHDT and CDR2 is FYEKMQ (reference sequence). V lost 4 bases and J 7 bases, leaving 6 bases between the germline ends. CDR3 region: CASSSGNTQYF. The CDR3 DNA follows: TGTGCCAGCAGCTCAGGGAATACGCAGTATTTT. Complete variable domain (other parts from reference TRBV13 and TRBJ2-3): AAGVIQSPRHLIKEKRETATLKCYPIPRHDTVYWYQQGPGQDPQFLISFYEKMQSDKGSIPDRFSAQQFSDYHSELNMSSLELGDSALYFCASSSGNTQYFGPGTRLTVL.

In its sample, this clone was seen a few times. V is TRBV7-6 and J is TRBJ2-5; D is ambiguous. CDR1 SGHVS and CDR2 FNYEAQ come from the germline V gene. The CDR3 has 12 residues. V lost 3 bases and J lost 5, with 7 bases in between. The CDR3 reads CASSFMRETQYF. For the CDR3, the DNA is TGTGCCAGCAGCTTCATGCGGGAGACCCAGTACTTC.

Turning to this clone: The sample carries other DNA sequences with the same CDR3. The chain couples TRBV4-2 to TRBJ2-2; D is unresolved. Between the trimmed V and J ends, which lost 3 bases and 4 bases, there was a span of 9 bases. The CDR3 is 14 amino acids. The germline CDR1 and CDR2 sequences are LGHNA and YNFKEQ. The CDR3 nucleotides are TGTGCCAGCAGCCATACGGTTCTCACCGGGGAGCTGTTTTTT. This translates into CASSHTVLTGELFF.

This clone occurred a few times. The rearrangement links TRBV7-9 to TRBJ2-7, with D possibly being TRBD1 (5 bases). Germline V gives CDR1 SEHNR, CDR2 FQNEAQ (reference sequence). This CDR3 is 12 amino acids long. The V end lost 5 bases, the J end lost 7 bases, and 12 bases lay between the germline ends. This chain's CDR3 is CASSLQGMEQYF. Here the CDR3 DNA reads TGTGCCAGCAGCCTTCAGGGAATGGAGCAGTACTTC. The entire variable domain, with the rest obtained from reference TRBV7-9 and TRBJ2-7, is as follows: DTGVSQNPRHKITKRGQNVTFRCDPISEHNRLYWYRQTLGQGPEFLTYFQNEAQLEKSRLLSDRFSAERPKGSFSTLEIQRTEQGDSAMYLCASSLQGMEQYFGPGTRLTVT.

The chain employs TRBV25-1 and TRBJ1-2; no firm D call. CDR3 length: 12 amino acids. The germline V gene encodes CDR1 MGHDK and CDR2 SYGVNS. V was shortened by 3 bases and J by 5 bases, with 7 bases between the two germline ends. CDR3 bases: TGTGCCAGCAGTGATATGGGGTATGGCTACACCTTC. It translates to CASSDMGYGYTF.

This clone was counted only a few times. CDR3 sequence reads: CASSARTSGGNEGTQYF. CDR3 sequence (DNA): TGTGCCAGCAGCGCCCGGACTAGCGGGGGAAACGAGGGGACCCAGTACTTC. The V and J genes are TRBV2 and TRBJ2-5, with TRBD2 matching over 13 bases. CDR3 length: 17 amino acids. V shed 6 bases, J shed 7 bases, and the junction held 14 bases outside the gene matches. Per germline, CDR1 SNHLY and CDR2 FYNNEI.

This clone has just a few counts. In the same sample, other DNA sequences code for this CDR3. The chain's CDR3 is CASSPRENTEAFF. For the CDR3, the DNA is TGTGCCAGCAGCCCCAGGGAAAACACTGAAGCTTTCTTT. The chain links TRBV6-5 to TRBJ1-1; the D gene is possibly TRBD1 (5 bases). Germline V gene lookup returns CDR1 MNHEY and CDR2 SVGAGI. V was cut by 6 bases and J by 2 bases, with 10 bases left in between. This CDR3 spans 13 amino acids.

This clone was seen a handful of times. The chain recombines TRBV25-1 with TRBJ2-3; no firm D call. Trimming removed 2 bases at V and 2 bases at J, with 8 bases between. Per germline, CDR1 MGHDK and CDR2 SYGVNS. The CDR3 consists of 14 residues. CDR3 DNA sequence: TGTGCCAGCAGTGAAGAGTATCTCACAGATACGCAGTATTTT. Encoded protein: CASSEEYLTDTQYF.

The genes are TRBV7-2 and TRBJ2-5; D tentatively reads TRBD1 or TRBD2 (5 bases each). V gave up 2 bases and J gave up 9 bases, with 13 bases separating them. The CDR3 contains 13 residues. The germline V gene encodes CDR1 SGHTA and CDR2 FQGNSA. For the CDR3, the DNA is TGTGCCAGCAGCTTAAGGGCCCGAGGGGCCCAGTACTTC. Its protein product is CASSLRARGAQYF.

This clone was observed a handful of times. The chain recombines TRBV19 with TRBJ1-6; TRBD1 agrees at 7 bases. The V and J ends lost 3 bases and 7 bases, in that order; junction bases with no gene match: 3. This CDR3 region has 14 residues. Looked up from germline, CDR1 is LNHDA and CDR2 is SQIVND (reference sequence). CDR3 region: CASSMGQINSPLHF. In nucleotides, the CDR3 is TGTGCCAGTAGTATGGGACAGATCAATTCACCCCTCCACTTT.

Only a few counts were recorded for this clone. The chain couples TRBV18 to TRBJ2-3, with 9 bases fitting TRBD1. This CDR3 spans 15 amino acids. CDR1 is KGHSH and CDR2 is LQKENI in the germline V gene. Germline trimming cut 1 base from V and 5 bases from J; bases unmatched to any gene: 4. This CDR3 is CASSPRDRVGDTQYF. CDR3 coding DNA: TGTGCCAGCTCACCACGGGACAGGGTTGGAGATACGCAGTATTTT.

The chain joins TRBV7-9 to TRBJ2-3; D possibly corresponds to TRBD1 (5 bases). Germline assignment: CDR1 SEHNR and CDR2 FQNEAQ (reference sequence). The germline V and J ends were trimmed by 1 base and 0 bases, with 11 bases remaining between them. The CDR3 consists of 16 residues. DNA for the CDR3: TGTGCCAGCAGCTTAGGGGCAGGGCACAGCACAGATACGCAGTATTTT. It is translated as CASSLGAGHSTDTQYF.

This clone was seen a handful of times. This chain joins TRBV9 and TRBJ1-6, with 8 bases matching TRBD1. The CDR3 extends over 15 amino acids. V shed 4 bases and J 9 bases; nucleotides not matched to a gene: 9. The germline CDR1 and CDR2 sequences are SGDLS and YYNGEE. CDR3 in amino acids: CASSIGTGPVSPLHF. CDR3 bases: TGTGCCAGCAGCATCGGGACAGGTCCGGTTTCACCCCTCCACTTT.

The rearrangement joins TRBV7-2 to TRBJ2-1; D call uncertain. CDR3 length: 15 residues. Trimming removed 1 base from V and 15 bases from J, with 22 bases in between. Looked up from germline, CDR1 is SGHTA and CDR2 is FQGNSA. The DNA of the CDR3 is TGTGCCAGCAGCTTAGGCCCAGATCTGGTGTCTCTTCGGTTCTTC. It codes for CASSLGPDLVSLRFF. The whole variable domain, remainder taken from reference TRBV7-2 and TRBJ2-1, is GAGVSQSPSNKVTEKGKDVELRCDPISGHTALYWYRQSLGQGLEFLIYFQGNSAPDKSGLPSDRFSAERTGGSVSTLTIQRTQQEDSAVYLCASSLGPDLVSLRFFGPGTRLTVL.

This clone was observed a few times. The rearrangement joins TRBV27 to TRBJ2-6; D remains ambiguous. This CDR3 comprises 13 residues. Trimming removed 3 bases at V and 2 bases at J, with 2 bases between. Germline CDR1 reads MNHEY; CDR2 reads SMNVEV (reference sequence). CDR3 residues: CASSFTGANVLTF. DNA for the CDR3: TGTGCCAGCAGTTTCACTGGGGCCAACGTCCTGACTTTC.

CDR3 nucleotide sequence: TGTGCCAGCAGTTTCGGGAGTTTTCAAGAGACCCAGTACTTC. This translates into CASSFGSFQETQYF. The rearrangement links TRBV28 to TRBJ2-5; D possibly corresponds to TRBD2 (6 bases). The V gene lost 3 bases and the J gene lost 2 bases, with 10 bases spanning the gap. In germline, CDR1 is MDHEN, CDR2 SYDVKM. This CDR3 region has 14 residues.

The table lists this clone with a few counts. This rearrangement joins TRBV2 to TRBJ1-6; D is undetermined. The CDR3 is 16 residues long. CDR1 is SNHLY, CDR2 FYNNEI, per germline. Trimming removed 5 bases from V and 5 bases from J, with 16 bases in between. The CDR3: CASSPLGILNNSPLHF. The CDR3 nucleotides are TGTGCCAGCAGTCCTCTCGGGATCTTAAATAATTCACCCCTCCACTTT.

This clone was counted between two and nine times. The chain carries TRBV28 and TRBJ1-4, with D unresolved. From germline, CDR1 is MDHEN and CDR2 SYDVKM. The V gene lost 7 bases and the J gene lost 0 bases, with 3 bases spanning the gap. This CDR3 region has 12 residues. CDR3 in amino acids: CASKATNEKLFF. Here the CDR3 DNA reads TGTGCCAGCAAGGCAACTAATGAAAAACTGTTTTTT.

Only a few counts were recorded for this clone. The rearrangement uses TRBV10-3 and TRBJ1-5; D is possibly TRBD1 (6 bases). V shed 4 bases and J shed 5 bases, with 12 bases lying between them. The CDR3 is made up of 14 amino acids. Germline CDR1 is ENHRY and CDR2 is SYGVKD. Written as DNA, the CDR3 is TGTGCCATCAGTGCACAGGGCGTGGATCAGCCCCAGCATTTT. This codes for CAISAQGVDQPQHF.

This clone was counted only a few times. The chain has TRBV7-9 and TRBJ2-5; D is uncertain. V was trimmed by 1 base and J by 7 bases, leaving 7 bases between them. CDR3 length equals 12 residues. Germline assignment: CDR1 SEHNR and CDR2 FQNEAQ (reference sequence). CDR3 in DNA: TGTGCCAGCAGCTTAGACTGGGGGACCCAGTACTTC. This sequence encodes CASSLDWGTQYF.

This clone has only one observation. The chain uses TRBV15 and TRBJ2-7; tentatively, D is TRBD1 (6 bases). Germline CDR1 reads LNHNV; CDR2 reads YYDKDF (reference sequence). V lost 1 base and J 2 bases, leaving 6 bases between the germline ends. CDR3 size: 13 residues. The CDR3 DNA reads TGTGCCACCAGCAGAGGGGGGCCCTACGAGCAGTACTTC. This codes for CATSRGGPYEQYF. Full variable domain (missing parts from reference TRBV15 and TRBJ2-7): DAMVIQNPRYQVTQFGKPVTLSCSQTLNHNVMYWYQQKSSQAPKLLFHYYDKDFNNEADTPDNFQSRRPNTSFCFLDIRSPGLGDTAMYLCATSRGGPYEQYFGPGTRLTVT.

Here the CDR3 DNA reads TGTGCCAGCAGTGAAACAGGGGCAGATACGCAGTATTTT. Protein product: CASSETGADTQYF. The chain carries TRBV6-1 and TRBJ2-3; 7 nucleotides align to TRBD1. Germline V gives CDR1 MNHNS, CDR2 SASEGT. The CDR3 totals 13 residues. Germline trimming cut 2 bases from V and 4 bases from J; bases unmatched to any gene: 0.